One and the same sample provided the 9 T cell receptor beta chains below, sequenced in a study of shared clonotypes between healthy human individuals. Produced via immunoSEQ multiplex PCR; TCRdb's table is partial and in-frame only. The sample carries some 2 million clones, about 95% recorded once. It was CD45RO-negative cells, positively selected for CCR7, that made up naive CD8 cells, with terminally differentiated effector memory CD45RA+ cells excluded. Specimen: naive CD8+ T cells sorted from blood. These receptors were obtained from a young man in good health.

The rearrangement uses TRBV6-6 and TRBJ1-4; 8 bases match TRBD1. Unmatched junction bases numbered 8, after V lost 6 bases and J lost 5 bases. Germline-derived CDR1 and CDR2 are MNHNY and SVGAGI (reference sequence). This CDR3 is built from 15 residues. Here the CDR3 DNA reads TGTGCCAGCAGGGAGCCCCCAGGGGGCAATGAAAAACTGTTTTTT. It specifies CASREPPGGNEKLFF.

The chain joins TRBV27 to TRBJ2-5, with 8 bases that match TRBD2. The length of the CDR3 is 15 residues. Germline trimming cut 2 bases from V and 2 bases from J; bases unmatched to any gene: 4. The germline V gene has CDR1 MNHEY and CDR2 SMNVEV (reference sequence). CDR3 sequence reads: CASSLTSGPQETQYF. Here the CDR3 DNA reads TGTGCCAGCAGTTTAACTAGCGGACCACAAGAGACCCAGTACTTC.

This clone was observed a single time. The chain couples TRBV27 to TRBJ2-7, with unresolved D. CDR3 size: 14 residues. The V end lost 5 bases, the J end lost 5 bases, and 16 bases lay between the germline ends. Germline assignment: CDR1 MNHEY and CDR2 SMNVEV (reference sequence). Here the CDR3 DNA reads TGTGCCAGCAGTACCCCACGAAGATTTGACGAGCAGTACTTC. Translated, it gives CASSTPRRFDEQYF.

This chain connects TRBV27 to TRBJ2-2, with D tentatively TRBD1 or TRBD2 (5 bases each). Germline assignment: CDR1 MNHEY and CDR2 SMNVEV (reference sequence). The V end lost 5 bases, the J end lost 3 bases, and 13 bases lay between the germline ends. This CDR3 is built from 15 residues. The CDR3 spells CASSPTGTDTGELFF. The CDR3 nucleotides are TGTGCCAGCAGTCCCACCGGGACGGACACCGGGGAGCTGTTTTTT.

This rearrangement joins TRBV9 to TRBJ2-1, with 8 bases aligning to TRBD2. This CDR3 comprises 14 residues. CDR1 SGDLS and CDR2 YYNGEE come from the germline V gene. J was trimmed by 8 bases and V by 0 bases; bases with no gene match: 4. CDR3 sequence: CASSVAGSGDEQFF. The CDR3 nucleotides read TGTGCCAGCAGCGTAGCTGGTAGCGGGGATGAGCAGTTCTTC. Full variable domain (missing parts from reference TRBV9 and TRBJ2-1): DSGVTQTPKHLITATGQRVTLRCSPRSGDLSVYWYQQSLDQGLQFLIQYYNGEERAKGNILERFSAQQFPDLHSELNLSSLELGDSALYFCASSVAGSGDEQFFGPGTRLTVL.

As DNA, the CDR3 is TGTGCCAGCAGCCAAGGGCCCCACAGGGACGGTACAGATACGCAGTATTTT. Translating it yields CASSQGPHRDGTDTQYF. The J gene is TRBJ2-3, the V gene TRBV14, with TRBD1 as a possible D gene (6 bases). This CDR3 contains 17 residues. Germline loops: CDR1 SGHDN, CDR2 FVKESK. The V end lost 1 base, the J end lost 3 bases, and 17 bases lay between the germline ends.

The V call is TRBV6-1, the J call TRBJ2-3, with D possibly matching TRBD2 (5 bases). The germline V gene has CDR1 MNHNS and CDR2 SASEGT. The CDR3 length is 13 residues. Trimming left V 8 bases short and J 1 base short, with 10 bases between. In DNA form, the CDR3 reads TGTGCCAGCCGCGGGCCTCGCACAGATACGCAGTATTTT. It codes for CASRGPRTDTQYF.

The gene calls are TRBV15 and TRBJ2-7; 9 bases are a match to TRBD2. The ends lost 6 bases at V and 3 bases at J; junction bases unmatched: 3. This CDR3 comprises 13 residues. Germline V gene lookup returns CDR1 LNHNV and CDR2 YYDKDF (reference sequence). The CDR3 loop is CATSLAGSYEQYF. The CDR3 DNA reads as TGTGCCACCAGTCTAGCGGGAAGCTACGAGCAGTACTTC.

This clone was seen a single time. The J gene is TRBJ1-1, the V gene TRBV19; D perhaps matches TRBD1 (6 bases). Germline CDR1 is LNHDA and CDR2 is SQIVND (reference sequence). V gave up 3 bases and J gave up 8 bases, with 7 bases separating them. The CDR3 contains 11 residues. For the CDR3, the DNA is TGTGCCAGTAGTATTACAGGGGAAGCTTTCTTT. It specifies CASSITGEAFF. The full variable domain, rest sourced from reference TRBV19 and TRBJ1-1, is DGGITQSPKYLFRKEGQNVTLSCEQNLNHDAMYWYRQDPGQGLRLIYYSQIVNDFQKGDIAEGYSVSREKKESFPLTVTSAQKNPTAFYLCASSITGEAFFGQGTRLTVV.